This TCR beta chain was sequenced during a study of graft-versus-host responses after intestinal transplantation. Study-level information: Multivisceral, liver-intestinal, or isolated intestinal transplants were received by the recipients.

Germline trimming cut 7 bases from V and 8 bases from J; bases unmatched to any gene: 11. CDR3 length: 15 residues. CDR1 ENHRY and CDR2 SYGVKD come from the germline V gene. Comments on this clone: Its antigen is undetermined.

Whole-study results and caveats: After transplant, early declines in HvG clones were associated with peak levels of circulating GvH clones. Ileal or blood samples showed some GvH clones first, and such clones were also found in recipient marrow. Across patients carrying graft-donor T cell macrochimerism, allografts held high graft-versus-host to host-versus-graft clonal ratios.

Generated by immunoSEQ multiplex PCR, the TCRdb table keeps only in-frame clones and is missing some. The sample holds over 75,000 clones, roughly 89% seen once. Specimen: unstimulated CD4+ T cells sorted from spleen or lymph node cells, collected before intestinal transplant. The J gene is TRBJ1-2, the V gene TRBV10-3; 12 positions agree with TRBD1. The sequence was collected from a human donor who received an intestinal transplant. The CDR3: CAIKGARDRGLGYTF. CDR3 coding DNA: TGTGCCATCAAGGGGGCGCGGGACAGGGGGCTAGGCTACACCTTC.